These T cell receptor beta chains were read from a single sample in a study of CD8+CD57+ T cells in acquired aplastic anemia. TCRdb re-called the reads with MiXCR, one entry per CDR3 protein. Of about 130,000 distinct CDR3 sequences listed, about 48% are singletons. The sequenced material came from sorted CD4+, CD8+, or CD8+CD57+ T cells (not recorded which) from PBMCs. All receptors come from a human donor in good health, serving as a control. The CDR3 runs from the conserved cysteine through the conserved F or W. D genes are given only for firm matches. Size is omitted from some rows. Given values are once, few, many or a class for expanded clones.

many . TRBJ2-2 TRBV20-1 TGCAGTGCCCGACGGACAGTAAACACCGGGGAACTGTTTTTT CSARRTVNTGELFF
once . TRBJ1-2 TRBV10-3 TGTGCCATCAGTGGGACAGACGACCCATCCTATGGCTACACCTTC CAISGTDDPSYGYTF
few . TRBJ1-1 TRBV19 TGTGCCAGTAGTATTAGTTGGGAATCGCCTGTAGCTTTCTTT CASSISWESPVAFF
. TRBD2 TRBJ2-1 TRBV11-2 TGTGCCAGCAGTGCCCGACTAGCGGGGGGTATAGGGGAGCAGTTCTTC CASSARLAGGIGEQFF
many . TRBJ1-1 TRBV7-6 TGTGCCAGCAGCTCAGGAAAGACTGAAGCTTTCTTT CASSSGKTEAFF
many . TRBJ2-5 TRBV5-1 TGCGCCAGCAGCTTGGGGACAGCCCGAGAGACCCAGTACTTC CASSLGTARETQYF
many . TRBJ1-5 TRBV7-2 TGTGCCAGCAGCCGCACGGGCGGGAGTAGCAATCAGCCCCAGCATTTT CASSRTGGSSNQPQHF
many . TRBJ2-6 TRBV20-1 TGCAGTGCCCATCCGCTCAATGGGGGGGGCGCTGGGGCCAACGTCCTGACTTTC CSAHPLNGGGAGANVLTF
. . TRBJ1-1 TRBV29-1 TGCAGCGGGATGACAGGAAGTAGGGAAGCTTTCTTT CSGMTGSREAFF
. . TRBJ1-2 TRBV4-3 TGCGCCAGCAGCCAAGATTATACTAACTATGGCTACACCTTC CASSQDYTNYGYTF
many TRBD1 TRBJ1-5 TRBV20-1 TGCAGTGCTACCCGAACGTTGGGACAGATTACAGGGAACCATCAGCCCCAGCATTTT CSATRTLGQITGNHQPQHF
. TRBD1 TRBJ1-5 TRBV29-1 TGCAGCGTCGGGACAGGGGTAAATCAGCCCCAGCATTTT CSVGTGVNQPQHF
. . TRBJ1-1 TRBV29-1 TGCAGCGTTGAAGCCTCCCCGAACACTGAAGCTTTCTTT CSVEASPNTEAFF
many . TRBJ2-5 TRBV11-3 TGTGCCAGCAGCTTTTATCTCGGATTTGAGACCCAGTACTTC CASSFYLGFETQYF
many . TRBJ1-6 TRBV9 TGTGCCAGCAGCGTAGAGGGTCAGGATAGGCCCCTCCACTTT CASSVEGQDRPLHF
. TRBD1 TRBJ2-2 TRBV6-1 TGTGCCAGCAAACAGAACAGGGGGTCCACCGGGGAGCTGTTTTTT CASKQNRGSTGELFF
. TRBD1 TRBJ1-4 TRBV27 TGTGCCAGCACCGACAGGGTGGGGGAAAAACTGTTTTTT CASTDRVGEKLFF
many TRBD1 TRBJ2-7 TRBV7-9 TGTGCCAGCAGCTCGGGACAGGTGCGCGAGCAGTACTTC CASSSGQVREQYF
many . TRBJ1-2 TRBV6-2/TRBV6-3 TGTGCCAGCAGCTACTTTGGGGGGAACTATGGCTACACCTTC CASSYFGGNYGYTF
. . TRBJ2-7 TRBV25-1 TGTGCCAGCAGCGTTGCCCCGGGGGTCCACGAGCAGTACTTC CASSVAPGVHEQYF
. . TRBJ2-7 TRBV7-9 TGTGCCAGCAGCTTAATGGGGCAGGGTGGTTACGAGCAGTACTTC CASSLMGQGGYEQYF
many . TRBJ2-1 TRBV19 TGTGCCAGTTTGCCAGGCCCCGGGACCTACAATGAGCAGTTCTTC CASLPGPGTYNEQFF
once . TRBJ1-1 TRBV6-2/TRBV6-3 TGTGCCAGCAGTTACTCCATGCTAGGTCGGGGCAACACTGAAGCTTTCTTT CASSYSMLGRGNTEAFF
. TRBD1 TRBJ2-1 TRBV7-6 TGTGCCAGCAACAAACAGGGGCCATTCGACGAGCAGTCCTTC CASNKQGPFDEQSF
. . TRBJ2-3 TRBV24-1 TGTGCCACCTCCGCGGAGGATACGCAGTATTTC CATSAEDTQYF
. TRBD1 TRBJ1-1 TRBV14 TGTGCCAGCAGCCTGACAGGGGGCTCAGCTGAAGCTTTCTTT CASSLTGGSAEAFF
. . TRBJ1-4 TRBV19 TGTGCCAGTATGGCAGGCAGGAGGGCAACTAATGAAAAACTGTTTTTT CASMAGRRATNEKLFF
. . TRBJ2-3 TRBV19 TGTGCCAGTAGTATGAGCCCTCTTGGCACAGATACGCAGTATTTT CASSMSPLGTDTQYF
. TRBD2 TRBJ2-1 TRBV6-5 TGTGCCAGCAGTTATGGGCGGGGGGGGAACAATGAGCAGTTCTTC CASSYGRGGNNEQFF
. TRBD1 TRBJ2-1 TRBV29-1 TGCAGCGTTGAACGGGGTTGGACAGGGGGCTACAATGAGCAGTTCTTC CSVERGWTGGYNEQFF
many . TRBJ1-5 TRBV7-2 TGTGCCAGCAGCGTACGGGGGCCCCAGCATTTT CASSVRGPQHF
. TRBD1 TRBJ2-3 TRBV19 TGTGCCAGTAGTTCGGACAGGGTGGTAAAAGATACGCAGTATTTT CASSSDRVVKDTQYF
many . TRBJ2-1 TRBV3-2 TGTGCCAGCAGCCGCCTTCTAGCGGGTGAGCAGTTCTTC CASSRLLAGEQFF
. . TRBJ1-6 TRBV10-2 TGCGCCAGCAGTGAGTCATCACCCCTCCACTTT CASSESSPLHF
many TRBD1 TRBJ2-1 TRBV5-1 TGCGCCAGCAGCCAGACAGGGGGCAATTTGAATGAGCAGTTCTTC CASSQTGGNLNEQFF
. . TRBJ2-5 TRBV29-1 TGCAGCGTTGCCGGGGAGACCCAGTACTTC CSVAGETQYF
. TRBD2 TRBJ2-5 TRBV5-3 TGTGCCAGCAGCGGGGGGGCGGGAGAGACCCAGTACTTC CASSGGAGETQYF
once . TRBJ2-2 TRBV15 TGTGCCACCAAAGAGGGCACCGGGGAGCTGTTTTTT CATKEGTGELFF
. . TRBJ1-1 TRBV24-1 TGTGCCACCAATTTCGCAAGACCCCTCATCACTGAAGCTTTCTTT CATNFARPLITEAFF
. TRBD1 TRBJ1-4 TRBV25-1 TGTGCCATCTCGGACAGGGGGCTAGCTAATGAAAAACTGTTTTTT CAISDRGLANEKLFF
. . TRBJ2-7 TRBV2 TGTGCCAGCAGCTTACAGAACTCCTACGAGCAGTACTTC CASSLQNSYEQYF
. . TRBJ2-7 TRBV19 TGTGCCAGTAGTAACCAGGGGCCGTACGAGCAGTACTTC CASSNQGPYEQYF
. . TRBJ1-5 TRBV19 TGTGCCAGTAGTATGATTTCAGGGAGCTATCAGCCCCAGCATTTT CASSMISGSYQPQHF
many . TRBJ1-6 TRBV25-1 TGTGCCAGCAGTGAATCCGGGGGATCCTATAATTCACCCCTCCACTTT CASSESGGSYNSPLHF
many . TRBJ1-6 TRBV7-2 TGTGCCAGCAGCTCCCTCCGGGCTCAGAATTCACCCCTCCACTTT CASSSLRAQNSPLHF
many . TRBJ2-1 TRBV20-1 TGCAGTGCCCCCCTAAGGGACAATGAGCAGTTCTTC CSAPLRDNEQFF
. . TRBJ2-5 TRBV7-3 TGTGCCAGCAGCCGCCGCTCGGTGGGGGCGGAGGAGACCCAGTACTTC CASSRRSVGAEETQYF
many . TRBJ2-7 TRBV11-3 TGTGCCAGCAGCTTAGATCTTGAGCAGTACTTC CASSLDLEQYF
. TRBD2 TRBJ2-1 TRBV24-1 TGTGCCACCAGTGCTGGACTAGCGGGGATATTCTCCTACAATGAGCAGTTCTTC CATSAGLAGIFSYNEQFF
once . TRBJ2-5 TRBV6-2/TRBV6-3 TGTGCCAGCTCTCAACAGGGTCCAGAGACCCAGTACTTC CASSQQGPETQYF
. TRBD1 TRBJ1-3 TRBV11-1 TGTGCCAGCAGCTTTAGCCCGGGACAGGGGGCTGGAAGCACCATATATTTT CASSFSPGQGAGSTIYF
. . TRBJ1-2 TRBV6-1 TGTGCCAGCAGCCACGTCAGCGGGGGAGATGGCTACACCTTC CASSHVSGGDGYTF
. TRBD1 TRBJ2-1 TRBV20-1 TGCAGTGCCAGTACCAAGGACAGGAATTCCTACAATGAGCAGTTCTTC CSASTKDRNSYNEQFF
many TRBD2 TRBJ2-3 TRBV15 TGTGCCACCAGCAGGCTGCGGGGGGGCCCCTCCCCGCAGTATTTT CATSRLRGGPSPQYF
. . TRBJ1-5 TRBV24-1 TGTGCCACCAGTGATTCGCCGGGCAATCAGCCCCAGCATTTT CATSDSPGNQPQHF